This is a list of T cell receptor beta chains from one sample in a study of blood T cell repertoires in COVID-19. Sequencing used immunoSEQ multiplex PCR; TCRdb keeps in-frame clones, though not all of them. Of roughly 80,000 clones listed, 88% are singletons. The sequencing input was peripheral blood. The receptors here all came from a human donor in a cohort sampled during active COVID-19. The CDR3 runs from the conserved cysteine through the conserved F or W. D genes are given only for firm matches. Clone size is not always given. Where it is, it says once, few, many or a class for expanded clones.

CDR3 protein: CACHRPPNYGYTF
CDR3 DNA: TGTGCCTGCCACAGGCCCCCTAACTATGGCTACACCTTC
clone size: .
J gene: TRBJ1-2
D gene: .
V gene: TRBV28

CDR3 protein: CAWRTGLVADNEQFF
CDR3 DNA: TGTGCCTGGAGGACCGGACTAGTGGCCGACAATGAGCAGTTCTTC
clone size: .
J gene: TRBJ2-1
D gene: TRBD2
V gene: TRBV30

CDR3 protein: CASSLEGLTEAFF
CDR3 DNA: TGTGCCAGCAGCCTAGAGGGGCTGACGGAGGCTTTCTTT
clone size: .
J gene: TRBJ1-1
D gene: .
V gene: TRBV7-9

CDR3 protein: CASSQDRVGYTF
CDR3 DNA: TGTGCCAGCAGCCAAGACAGGGTTGGCTACACCTTC
clone size: once
J gene: TRBJ1-2
D gene: .
V gene: TRBV3-1/TRBV3-2

CDR3 protein: CASSPSQDNYEQYF
CDR3 DNA: TGTGCCAGCTCACCGAGCCAGGATAACTACGAGCAGTACTTC
clone size: .
J gene: TRBJ2-7
D gene: .
V gene: TRBV18

CDR3 protein: CASSRQLTSGYEQYF
CDR3 DNA: TGTGCCAGCAGCCGTCAACTTACTAGCGGCTACGAGCAGTACTTC
clone size: .
J gene: TRBJ2-7
D gene: TRBD2
V gene: TRBV7-2

CDR3 protein: CASSGLGTGVSSYEQYF
CDR3 DNA: TGTGCCAGCAGTGGTTTGGGGACGGGAGTAAGCTCCTACGAGCAGTACTTC
clone size: .
J gene: TRBJ2-7
D gene: .
V gene: TRBV2

CDR3 protein: CATQRATGSYTF
CDR3 DNA: TGTGCCACCCAAAGAGCGACTGGAAGCTACACCTTC
clone size: once
J gene: TRBJ1-2
D gene: .
V gene: TRBV7-8

CDR3 protein: CASSLQEKLFF
CDR3 DNA: TGTGCCAGCAGCCTACAGGAAAAACTGTTTTTT
clone size: .
J gene: TRBJ1-4
D gene: .
V gene: TRBV2

CDR3 protein: CASSLNGLAGGGEQYF
CDR3 DNA: TGCGCCAGCAGCCTCAACGGACTAGCGGGAGGAGGTGAGCAGTACTTC
clone size: .
J gene: TRBJ2-7
D gene: TRBD2
V gene: TRBV5-1

CDR3 protein: CASSSSGQETQYF
CDR3 DNA: TGTGCCAGTAGTTCTAGCGGCCAAGAGACCCAGTACTTC
clone size: .
J gene: TRBJ2-5
D gene: TRBD2
V gene: TRBV19

CDR3 protein: CASSWARGNTIYF
CDR3 DNA: TGTGCCAGCAGTTGGGCCCGGGGAAACACCATATATTTT
clone size: .
J gene: TRBJ1-3
D gene: .
V gene: TRBV12-3/TRBV12-4

CDR3 protein: CASSLATGVGDGLAVFTDTQYF
CDR3 DNA: TGTGCCAGCAGTTTAGCGACAGGGGTTGGTGACGGACTAGCGGTATTCACAGATACGCAGTATTTT
clone size: .
J gene: TRBJ2-3
D gene: TRBD2
V gene: TRBV27

CDR3 protein: CASSQTGRPLHF
CDR3 DNA: TGTGCCAGCAGCCAGACAGGAAGACCCCTCCACTTT
clone size: few
J gene: TRBJ1-6
D gene: .
V gene: TRBV14

CDR3 protein: CASSLPIGQGALGYGYTF
CDR3 DNA: TGTGCCAGCAGTTTGCCGATCGGACAGGGGGCGCTTGGCTATGGCTACACCTTC
clone size: .
J gene: TRBJ1-2
D gene: TRBD1
V gene: TRBV28

CDR3 protein: CSARPSSPLHF
CDR3 DNA: TGCAGTGCTAGACCCTCGTCACCCCTCCACTTT
clone size: .
J gene: TRBJ1-6
D gene: .
V gene: TRBV20-1

CDR3 protein: CASSLVGQGDILGYTF
CDR3 DNA: TGTGCCAGCAGCTTGGTTGGGCAGGGGGACATCTTAGGCTACACCTTC
clone size: .
J gene: TRBJ1-2
D gene: TRBD1
V gene: TRBV5-6

CDR3 protein: CASSQEAGSQTQYF
CDR3 DNA: TGTGCCAGCAGCCAAGAAGCAGGCTCCCAGACCCAGTACTTC
clone size: .
J gene: TRBJ2-5
D gene: .
V gene: TRBV3-1/TRBV3-2

CDR3 protein: CASSPPRLGSGEKLFF
CDR3 DNA: TGTGCCAGCTCTCCGCCCCGACTTGGATCGGGGGAAAAACTGTTTTTT
clone size: once
J gene: TRBJ1-4
D gene: .
V gene: TRBV18

CDR3 protein: CSVRRDRAGNTIYF
CDR3 DNA: TGCAGCGTCCGCCGGGACAGGGCTGGAAACACCATATATTTT
clone size: once
J gene: TRBJ1-3
D gene: TRBD1
V gene: TRBV29-1

CDR3 protein: CASRAPSGSGETQYF
CDR3 DNA: TGTGCCAGCAGGGCCCCTAGCGGGAGTGGAGAGACCCAGTACTTC
clone size: .
J gene: TRBJ2-5
D gene: TRBD2
V gene: TRBV2

CDR3 protein: CASSNGGSSNQPQHF
CDR3 DNA: TGTGCCAGCAGCAATGGGGGGTCTAGCAATCAGCCCCAGCATTTT
clone size: few
J gene: TRBJ1-5
D gene: .
V gene: TRBV27

CDR3 protein: CASSPSPTPGQGAFF
CDR3 DNA: TGTGCCAGCAGCCCTTCGCCCACCCCGGGACAAGGAGCTTTCTTT
clone size: .
J gene: TRBJ1-1
D gene: .
V gene: TRBV7-3

CDR3 protein: CASSVPGQGSYEQYF
CDR3 DNA: TGTGCCAGCAGCGTTCCGGGACAGGGCTCCTACGAGCAGTACTTC
clone size: .
J gene: TRBJ2-7
D gene: TRBD1
V gene: TRBV9

CDR3 protein: CASSPDSSQHEQFF
CDR3 DNA: TGTGCCAGCAGCCCCGACTCTAGCCAACATGAGCAGTTCTTC
clone size: many
J gene: TRBJ2-1
D gene: .
V gene: TRBV9

CDR3 protein: CSVVLGGTAEDEQFF
CDR3 DNA: TGCAGCGTTGTCCTCGGGGGGACTGCGGAAGATGAGCAGTTCTTC
clone size: .
J gene: TRBJ2-1
D gene: TRBD2
V gene: TRBV29-1

CDR3 protein: CASSEDRVSGYTF
CDR3 DNA: TGTGCCAGCAGTGAGGACAGGGTTAGCGGCTACACCTTC
clone size: .
J gene: TRBJ1-2
D gene: TRBD1
V gene: TRBV6-1

CDR3 protein: CASSRRTLGGETQYF
CDR3 DNA: TGTGCCAGCAGCCGACGGACCTTGGGGGGAGAGACCCAGTACTTC
clone size: .
J gene: TRBJ2-5
D gene: .
V gene: TRBV5-6

CDR3 protein: CASSSRDRGGTGELFF
CDR3 DNA: TGTGCCAGCAGCAGCCGGGACAGGGGAGGCACCGGGGAGCTGTTTTTT
clone size: .
J gene: TRBJ2-2
D gene: TRBD1
V gene: TRBV9

CDR3 protein: CATSDPQSGNEQFF
CDR3 DNA: TGTGCCACCAGTGACCCCCAGTCGGGCAATGAGCAGTTCTTC
clone size: .
J gene: TRBJ2-1
D gene: .
V gene: TRBV24-1

CDR3 protein: CASSFGLAGVIGELFF
CDR3 DNA: TGTGCCAGCAGCTTCGGACTAGCGGGGGTCATCGGGGAGCTGTTTTTT
clone size: .
J gene: TRBJ2-2
D gene: TRBD2
V gene: TRBV11-2

CDR3 protein: CASSLEPGRPGGYTF
CDR3 DNA: TGTGCCAGCAGCTTGGAGCCAGGGAGGCCGGGCGGCTACACCTTC
clone size: .
J gene: TRBJ1-2
D gene: .
V gene: TRBV5-5

CDR3 protein: CASSDDSGSLHF
CDR3 DNA: TGTGCCAGCAGTGACGACTCTGGGTCCCTCCACTTT
clone size: .
J gene: TRBJ1-6
D gene: .
V gene: TRBV6-1

CDR3 protein: CASSLGTGGHGELFF
CDR3 DNA: TGCGCCAGCAGCCTAGGGACAGGGGGTCACGGGGAGCTGTTTTTT
clone size: .
J gene: TRBJ2-2
D gene: TRBD1
V gene: TRBV5-1

CDR3 protein: CASGWDRNTEAFF
CDR3 DNA: TGTGCCAGCGGTTGGGACAGGAACACTGAAGCTTTCTTT
clone size: .
J gene: TRBJ1-1
D gene: TRBD1
V gene: TRBV11-2

CDR3 protein: CASSQELYQGTEKLFF
CDR3 DNA: TGCGCCAGCAGCCAAGAATTATATCAGGGGACTGAAAAACTGTTTTTT
clone size: .
J gene: TRBJ1-4
D gene: .
V gene: TRBV4-1